The 26 T cell receptor beta chains reported below all come from one sample, sequenced in a study of post-analysis software for immune sequencing data. Overall study findings and caveats: Higher frequency in patients than in controls was seen for roughly five TRBV segments, with TRBV5-6, TRBV5-1 and TRBV20-1 among them.

Their recognized antigens are unknown. Unique molecular identifiers were built into the TCR beta cDNA libraries. Via MiXCR, TCRdb re-called the PCR reads, giving one row per CDR3 protein. The table records over 300,000 distinct CDR3 sequences, about a third of them present only once. Sample: blood. All receptors derive from a girl aged 5-17 years with multiple sclerosis.

Sample share makes this clonotype medium-sized (0.01 to 0.1%). This rearrangement joins TRBV12-3 or TRBV12-4 to TRBJ2-1; a possible D gene is TRBD1 (6 bases). This CDR3 contains 13 residues. Trimming left V 3 bases short and J 7 bases short, with 10 bases between. This chain's CDR3 is CASSFHTGNEQFF. CDR3 DNA sequence: TGTGCCAGCAGTTTCCACACAGGGAATGAGCAGTTCTTC.

This CDR3 reads CASSLDGFGAFF. The CDR3 bases are TGCGCCAGCAGCTTGGACGGGTTTGGAGCTTTCTTT. The chain uses TRBV5-1 and TRBJ1-1, with D hard to call. The CDR3 contains 12 residues. Trimming removed 0 bases from V and 10 bases from J, with 10 bases in between. Germline V gene sequence: CDR1 SGHRS, CDR2 YFSETQ.

DNA for the CDR3: TGTGCCAGCAGCGGGACAGTTAGTCTTTTCGATGAGCAGTTCTTC. Its protein product is CASSGTVSLFDEQFF. The J gene is TRBJ2-1, the V gene TRBV9; TRBD1 might be the D (6 bases). The CDR3 has 15 residues. Trimming shortened V by 3 bases and J by 8 bases, and 18 bases separated the two germline ends. The V gene's germline CDR1 is SGDLS and CDR2 YYNGEE.

This sequence joins TRBV20-1 and TRBJ2-1, with TRBD2 identical over 11 bases. Germline CDR1 DFQATT, CDR2 SNEGSKA (reference sequence). This CDR3 has 16 amino acids. Trimming took 5 bases from V and 6 from J; bases not matched to a gene: 12. CDR3 in amino acids: CSAFRTSGRIINEQFF. The CDR3 DNA sequence: TGCAGTGCTTTCCGGACTAGCGGGCGGATTATCAATGAGCAGTTCTTC.

The CDR3 bases are TGTGCCAGCAGTAACAGGGACAAGAGCGGCAATCAGCCCCAGCATTTT. Its protein product is CASSNRDKSGNQPQHF. The chain links TRBV28 to TRBJ1-5; D possibly corresponds to TRBD1 (6 bases). Germline CDR1 reads MDHEN; CDR2 reads SYDVKM. V dropped 5 bases and J dropped 2 bases, with 16 bases sitting between them. The CDR3 sequence is 16 residues long.

The chain couples TRBV12-3 or TRBV12-4 to TRBJ1-1; D not resolved. The CDR3 runs 14 residues. Trimming removed 5 bases at V and 2 bases at J, with 12 bases between. The DNA for the CDR3 is TGTGCCAGCAGTCTCGAAGCCGTAAACACTGAAGCTTTCTTT. It specifies CASSLEAVNTEAFF.

The CDR3 here is CSAKLQENYGYTF. The CDR3 DNA sequence: TGCAGTGCTAAATTACAGGAAAACTATGGCTACACCTTC. V is TRBV20-1 and J is TRBJ1-2, with D perhaps matching TRBD1 (5 bases). Per germline, CDR1 DFQATT and CDR2 SNEGSKA (reference sequence). The CDR3 runs 13 residues. V was cut by 4 bases and J by 2 bases, with 11 bases left in between.

The V and J genes are TRBV7-2 and TRBJ1-1; TRBD1 is a possible D gene (5 bases). Trimming took 4 bases from V and 3 from J, leaving 15 bases between them. The CDR3 has 15 residues. Germline CDR1 reads SGHTA; CDR2 reads FQGNSA. The chain's CDR3 is CASSSQGGGDTEAFF. The CDR3, as DNA: TGTGCCAGCAGCTCTCAGGGAGGAGGCGACACTGAAGCTTTCTTT.

This chain connects TRBV11-3 to TRBJ1-2, with D uncertain. The length of the CDR3 is 15 residues. Germline assignment: CDR1 SGHNT and CDR2 YENEEA. V lost 5 bases and J 8 bases, leaving 21 bases between the germline ends. CDR3 DNA: TGTGCCAGCAGCCCACAAGGTAGGGCTGGTAAGGGCTACACCTTC. The encoded protein is CASSPQGRAGKGYTF.

This clonotype occurred a few times. This rearrangement joins TRBV25-1 to TRBJ2-7, with D hard to call. CDR3 length: 13 residues. Trimming took 2 bases from V and 2 from J, leaving 7 bases between them. Germline loops: CDR1 MGHDK, CDR2 SYGVNS. As DNA, the CDR3 is TGTGCCAGCAGTGAACTCAGCGCCTACGAGCAGTACTTC. Translated: CASSELSAYEQYF.

This clonotype was seen only a few times. The CDR3: CASSRPSGTLVHEQFF. The CDR3 DNA sequence: TGTGCCAGCAGTCGCCCCTCAGGGACCCTGGTTCATGAGCAGTTCTTC. This chain joins TRBV28 and TRBJ2-1; D is possibly TRBD1 or TRBD2 (5 bases each). The CDR3 is 16 residues long. Germline CDR1 reads MDHEN; CDR2 reads SYDVKM. Trimming left V 5 bases short and J 8 bases short, with 22 bases between. Using reference TRBV28 and TRBJ2-1 for the parts outside the CDR3, the full variable domain is DVKVTQSSRYLVKRTGEKVFLECVQDMDHENMFWYRQDPGLGLRLIYFSYDVKMKEKGDIPEGYSVSREKKERFSLILESASTNQTSMYLCASSRPSGTLVHEQFFGPGTRLTVL.

The chain joins TRBV7-8 to TRBJ2-2; no reliable D call. Trimming left V 1 base short and J 1 base short, with 7 bases between. The CDR3 loop spans 15 amino acids. Germline CDR1 SGHVS, CDR2 FQNEAQ. The CDR3: CASSLGPGNTGELFF. CDR3 sequence (DNA): TGTGCCAGCAGCTTAGGTCCAGGGAACACCGGGGAGCTGTTTTTT.

CDR3 sequence: CASSKTEGMNEQFF. The DNA for the CDR3 is TGTGCCAGCAGCAAAACGGAGGGGATGAATGAGCAGTTCTTC. The rearrangement uses TRBV9 and TRBJ2-1, with D possibly TRBD2 on 6 matching bases. CDR3 length: 14 residues. CDR1 and CDR2 (germline): SGDLS, YYNGEE. Trimming cost V 4 bases and J 7 bases, with 15 bases left between them.

This clonotype has only a few counts. The chain employs TRBV6-5 and TRBJ2-7; TRBD1 aligns across 7 bases. Germline V lookup: CDR1 MNHEY, CDR2 SVGAGI. The ends lost 6 bases at V and 3 bases at J; junction bases unmatched: 11. This CDR3 spans 15 amino acids. The CDR3 DNA is TGTGCCAGCAGACCCCCAGGACAGGCTTTCTACGAGCAGTACTTC. Translation gives CASRPPGQAFYEQYF.

This sequence joins TRBV12-3 or TRBV12-4 and TRBJ1-1, with D perhaps matching TRBD1 (6 bases). There are 14 residues in the CDR3. V dropped 4 bases and J dropped 0 bases, with 9 bases sitting between them. The CDR3 DNA is TGTGCCAGCAGTTGGACAGCTATGAACACTGAAGCTTTCTTT. Amino acids: CASSWTAMNTEAFF.

This clonotype was picked up a small number of times. The gene calls are TRBV11-2 and TRBJ2-1; 9 bases map to TRBD2. CDR1 and CDR2 (germline): SGHAT, FQNNGV. The trim removed 2 bases at V and 4 bases at J, leaving 12 bases unmatched. CDR3 length: 18 amino acids. The CDR3 nucleotides read TGTGCCAGCAGCTTAAACCCCCCAAGCGGGGGGCAGTACAATGAGCAGTTCTTC. Encoded protein: CASSLNPPSGGQYNEQFF.

The chain has TRBV7-9 and TRBJ2-1; D is perhaps TRBD2 (5 bases). The V gene's germline CDR1 is SEHNR and CDR2 FQNEAQ (reference sequence). V was cut by 1 base and J by 8 bases, with 15 bases left in between. The CDR3 sequence is 15 residues long. In nucleotides, the CDR3 is TGTGCCAGCAGCTTAGGAGGCAGAGGGCGGGATGAGCAGTTCTTC. This sequence encodes CASSLGGRGRDEQFF. The variable domain in full, with the rest retrieved from reference TRBV7-9 and TRBJ2-1, is DTGVSQNPRHKITKRGQNVTFRCDPISEHNRLYWYRQTLGQGPEFLTYFQNEAQLEKSRLLSDRFSAERPKGSFSTLEIQRTEQGDSAMYLCASSLGGRGRDEQFFGPGTRLTVL.

The chain joins TRBV20-1 to TRBJ1-4; tentative D call: TRBD1 (6 bases). The CDR3 is 19 amino acids. CDR1 and CDR2 (germline): DFQATT, SNEGSKA (reference sequence). Trimming shortened V by 0 bases and J by 8 bases, and 28 bases separated the two germline ends. CDR3 DNA sequence: TGCAGTGCTAGAGATCTGGTTCTCAAAGGACAGCCGCCCGGGGAAAAACTGTTTTTT. It specifies CSARDLVLKGQPPGEKLFF.

As regards this clonotype: A clone one base away is much larger, so this may be a read error. The chain couples TRBV10-2 to TRBJ2-1; a possible D gene is TRBD2 (6 bases). This CDR3 comprises 15 residues. Germline V lookup: CDR1 WSHSY, CDR2 SAAADI. V gave up 3 bases and J gave up 6 bases, with 15 bases separating them. The CDR3 nucleotides are TGCGCCAGCAGTGATAACCGGGACTGGACCAATGAGCAGTTCTTC. This sequence encodes CASSDNRDWTNEQFF.

This clonotype was counted only a few times. The V call is TRBV5-1, the J call TRBJ2-7; 7 bases align to TRBD1. V dropped 0 bases and J dropped 2; count of bases not matched to a gene: 5. The CDR3 sequence is 15 residues long. The germline V gene encodes CDR1 SGHRS and CDR2 YFSETQ. In DNA, the CDR3 is TGCGCCAGCAGCTTGGAGAGAGGGGGCGCCTACGAGCAGTACTTC. The encoded protein is CASSLERGGAYEQYF. Supplemented by reference TRBV5-1 and TRBJ2-7, the full variable domain reads KAGVTQTPRYLIKTRGQQVTLSCSPISGHRSVSWYQQTPGQGLQFLFEYFSETQRNKGNFPGRFSGRQFSNSRSEMNVSTLELGDSALYLCASSLERGGAYEQYFGPGTRLTVT.

The chain employs TRBV7-9 and TRBJ2-2, with 7 nucleotides matching TRBD2. The trim removed 5 bases at V and 5 bases at J, leaving 8 bases unmatched. In germline, CDR1 is SEHNR, CDR2 FQNEAQ (reference sequence). The length of the CDR3 is 15 residues. CDR3: CASSPGLVMTGELFF. CDR3 DNA sequence: TGTGCCAGCAGCCCCGGACTAGTCATGACCGGGGAGCTGTTTTTT.

Concerning this clonotype itself: Relative to the germline gene, one junction end is altered; a read error may explain this. V gene TRBV10-3 combines with J gene TRBJ1-6, with TRBD1 matching 8 bases. The CDR3 runs 18 residues. Germline V gene sequence: CDR1 ENHRY, CDR2 SYGVKD. The DNA of the CDR3 is TGTGCCATCCGTGACCCTCCCGCAGGGGGCGGTTGGCGATCACCCCTCCACTTT. It is translated as CAIRDPPAGGGWRSPLHF.

The V gene is TRBV23-1, the J gene TRBJ2-5; D is unresolved. TRBV23-1 is an ORF, and what it does is uncertain. Trimming stripped 7 bases from V and 5 bases from J, with 8 bases between. The CDR3 is 11 amino acids. The CDR3 DNA is TGCGCCAGCACCAATCCGGAGACCCAGTACTTC. It translates to CASTNPETQYF.

The chain is built from TRBV5-1 and TRBJ2-5; possible D gene TRBD1, 5 bases. Germline V gives CDR1 SGHRS, CDR2 YFSETQ. This CDR3 is built from 14 residues. The V gene lost 5 bases and the J gene lost 4 bases, with 15 bases spanning the gap. This CDR3 reads CASRSGRVGETQYF. The CDR3 region has the DNA TGCGCCAGCAGGTCAGGCAGGGTAGGAGAGACCCAGTACTTC.

The genes are TRBV5-1 and TRBJ1-2, with D possibly being TRBD1 (5 bases). The V gene lost 3 bases and the J gene lost 3 bases, with 15 bases spanning the gap. Looked up from germline, CDR1 is SGHRS and CDR2 is YFSETQ. CDR3 length: 15 amino acids. This CDR3 is CASSSGTSVYYGYTF. Here the CDR3 DNA reads TGCGCCAGCAGCTCCGGGACGTCGGTTTACTATGGCTACACCTTC.

The chain combines TRBV6-5 with TRBJ1-6, with 11 bases matching TRBD1. Trimming took 8 bases from V and 13 from J; bases not matched to a gene: 10. In germline, CDR1 is MNHEY, CDR2 SVGAGI. This CDR3 is 14 amino acids long. The CDR3 loop reads CASGGRTGGRPLHF. CDR3 sequence (DNA): TGTGCCAGCGGAGGTCGGACAGGGGGCCGTCCCCTCCACTTT.